The source of this T cell receptor (beta chain) is a study of blood T cell repertoires in COVID-19. Study-level background: Researchers got acute and convalescent COVID-19 samples from the United States, Italy and Spain. From T cells, B-cell-depleted T cells, or PBMCs came the material, which was cDNA or gDNA.

Methods used by the authors: Estimated nucleated cell counts came from reference gene primer amplification. Method: immunoSEQ multiplex PCR; TCRdb's copy keeps in-frame clones and lacks some. D and trimming were read from the DNA, whereas the V and J calls and clone size are those reported in that table. There are some 95,000 clones in the sample; around nine tenths occur only once, and 3.5% to 5.5% lies in the top ten. The CDR3 contains 15 residues. The trim removed 4 bases at V and 3 bases at J, leaving 6 bases unmatched. The V gene's germline CDR1 is SGHRS and CDR2 YFSETQ. This chain uses TRBV5-1 with TRBJ2-3; 9 bases agree with TRBD2. The sequence was obtained from a man between 65 and 80 years old with acute or convalescent COVID-19. Source material: peripheral blood. The CDR3 nucleotides are TGCGCCAGCAGCCGGCGGGGGGGCCGAACAGATACGCAGTATTTT. This encodes CASSRRGGRTDTQYF.